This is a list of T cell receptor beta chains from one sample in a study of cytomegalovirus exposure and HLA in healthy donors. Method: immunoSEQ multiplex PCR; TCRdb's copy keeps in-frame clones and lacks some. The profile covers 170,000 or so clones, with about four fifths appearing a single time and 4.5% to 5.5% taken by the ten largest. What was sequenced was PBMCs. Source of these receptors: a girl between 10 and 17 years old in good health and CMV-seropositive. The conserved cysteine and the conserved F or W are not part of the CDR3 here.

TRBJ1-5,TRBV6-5,ASRPDRGLRQPQH
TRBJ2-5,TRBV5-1,ASSLFGFEETQY
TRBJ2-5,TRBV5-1,ASSLKGVAQY
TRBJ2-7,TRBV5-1,ASSPQTGIEQY
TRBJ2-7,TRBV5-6,ASSAGQGTYEQY
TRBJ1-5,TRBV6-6,ASRPWTESNQPQH
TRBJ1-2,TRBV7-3,ASSAGRDRGGYT
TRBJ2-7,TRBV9,ASSAHLAGGSYEQY
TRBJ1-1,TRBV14,ASSQDLGAIDTEAF
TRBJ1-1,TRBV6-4,ASRRWGRVRTDTEAF
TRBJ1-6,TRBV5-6,ASSVGTGGMGSSPLH
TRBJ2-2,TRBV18,ASSDRGTGELF
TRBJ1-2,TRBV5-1,ASSASGGALYGYT
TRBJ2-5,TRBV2,ASGPSGGRETQY
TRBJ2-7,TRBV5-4,ASSSLYEQY
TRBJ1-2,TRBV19,ASSQVGFLVPSYT
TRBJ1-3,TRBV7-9,ASSLPRAPGNTIY
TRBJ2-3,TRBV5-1,ASSKQGIQQDTQY
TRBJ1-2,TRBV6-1,ASSGRTVLGYT
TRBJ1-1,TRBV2,ASRGEGESFEAF
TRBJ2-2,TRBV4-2,ASSQEGQGLGELF
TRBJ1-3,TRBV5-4,ASSLVGVQGPGNTIY
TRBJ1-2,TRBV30,AWSFTGTLYGYT
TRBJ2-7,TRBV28,ASSLARYEQY
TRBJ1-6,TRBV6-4,ASSPFGTGGSPLH
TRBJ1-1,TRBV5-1,ASSLAGRGYTEAF
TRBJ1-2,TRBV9,ASSVDLFYGYT
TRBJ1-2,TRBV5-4,ASSLDRGDYGYT
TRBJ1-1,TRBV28,ASSPWGGRTNTEAF
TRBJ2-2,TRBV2,ASSVVQGETGELF
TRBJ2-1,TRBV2,ASARGTYNEQF
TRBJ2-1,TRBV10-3,AISEQVNEQF
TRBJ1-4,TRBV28,ASTQGHLEGEKLF
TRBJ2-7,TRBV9,ASSVEAKVGPDGYEQY
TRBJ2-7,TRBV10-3,AISEFAGYEQY
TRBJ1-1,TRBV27,ASSTGEKSEAF
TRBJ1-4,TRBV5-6,ASSWEGDEKLF